The 25 T cell receptor beta chains below all came from one sample that was sequenced in a study of shared clonotypes between healthy human individuals. CD45RO-negative, CCR7-positively selected cells formed the naive CD8 fraction, excluding terminally differentiated effector memory CD45RA+ cells. TCRdb keeps only in-frame clones here, not all; method: immunoSEQ multiplex PCR. This sample yields millions of clones, of which about 95% are seen a single time; roughly 1% belongs to the top ten. The source material was naive CD8+ T cells sorted from blood. The receptors were sampled from a man aged 18 to 30 in good health.

This chain links TRBV11-2 with TRBJ2-7; the D is unclear. Trimming left V 4 bases short and J 2 bases short, with 9 bases between. Germline V gene lookup returns CDR1 SGHAT and CDR2 FQNNGV. CDR3 length equals 13 residues. CDR3 sequence reads: CASSSSTPYEQYF. CDR3 nucleotide sequence: TGTGCCAGCAGCTCCTCGACACCCTACGAGCAGTACTTC.

The table lists this clone with a count of one. The chain is built from TRBV18 and TRBJ2-2; no clear D. The CDR3 length is 19 residues. Looked up from germline, CDR1 is KGHSH and CDR2 is LQKENI. Between the trimmed V and J ends, which lost 3 bases and 0 bases, there was a span of 20 bases. CDR3 nucleotides: TGTGCCAGCTCACCTCCTTGGACGTACGCCACAACGAACACCGGGGAGCTGTTTTTT. Residues: CASSPPWTYATTNTGELFF.

The V gene is TRBV5-4, the J gene TRBJ2-7, with 15 nucleotides matching TRBD2. The ends lost 3 bases at V and 5 bases at J; junction bases unmatched: 6. From germline, CDR1 is SGHNT and CDR2 YYREEE (reference sequence). This CDR3 comprises 16 residues. Here the CDR3 reads CASSSGLAGGLDEQYF. The CDR3 DNA is TGTGCCAGCAGCTCCGGACTAGCGGGGGGGCTAGACGAGCAGTACTTC.

The chain combines TRBV2 with TRBJ1-6; D remains ambiguous. The germline V gene encodes CDR1 SNHLY and CDR2 FYNNEI. This CDR3 contains 18 residues. Trimming removed 0 bases at V and 2 bases at J, with 14 bases between. The CDR3 DNA is TGTGCCAGCAGTGAAGCGCTTGGGATGGCGGCCTATAATTCACCCCTCCACTTT. Amino acid sequence: CASSEALGMAAYNSPLHF.

V gene TRBV5-6 combines with J gene TRBJ1-2, with 8 nucleotides matching TRBD1. The CDR3 extends over 15 amino acids. V lost 0 bases, J lost 4 bases, and 5 bases stayed unmatched. CDR1 is SGHDT, CDR2 YYEEEE, per germline. The chain's CDR3 is CASSLGRGLLYGYTF. In DNA form, the CDR3 reads TGTGCCAGCAGCTTGGGCAGGGGGCTACTCTATGGCTACACCTTC.

The chain links TRBV6-1 to TRBJ1-4; the match to TRBD1 covers 8 bases. Germline values: CDR1 MNHNS, CDR2 SASEGT. V lost 3 bases to trimming and J lost 5 bases; unmatched junction nucleotides: 2. The CDR3 consists of 14 residues. CDR3 bases: TGTGCCAGCAGTGACTGGACAGGGAATGAAAAACTGTTTTTT. It yields the protein CASSDWTGNEKLFF.

The chain carries TRBV7-9 and TRBJ1-6, with D unresolved. CDR1 and CDR2 (germline): SEHNR, FQNEAQ (reference sequence). Between the trimmed V and J ends, which lost 5 bases and 5 bases, there was a span of 13 bases. The CDR3 runs to 15 residues. CDR3 sequence: CASSPGRINNSPLHF. The CDR3, as DNA: TGTGCCAGCAGCCCCGGGAGGATAAATAATTCACCCCTCCACTTT.

This chain uses TRBV10-2 with TRBJ2-7; unclear D gene. Germline CDR1 is WSHSY and CDR2 is SAAADI. The CDR3 has 16 amino acids. V lost 3 bases and J 2 bases, leaving 17 bases between the germline ends. CDR3 nucleotides: TGCGCCAGCAGTGAACATCCTACCTCCGCGGCCTACGAGCAGTACTTC. Translating gives CASSEHPTSAAYEQYF.

This chain links TRBV5-4 with TRBJ1-2, with D maybe TRBD1 (5 bases). The CDR3 extends over 14 amino acids. The ends were cut back, 3 bases at V and 8 bases at J, with 17 bases in the middle. The germline gives CDR1 SGHNT, CDR2 YYREEE (reference sequence). CDR3 region: CASSSLSGALGYTF. The CDR3 DNA reads as TGTGCCAGCAGCTCCTTATCTGGGGCACTGGGCTACACCTTC. The full variable domain, its missing parts supplied by reference TRBV5-4 and TRBJ1-2, is ETGVTQSPTHLIKTRGQQVTLRCSSQSGHNTVSWYQQALGQGPQFIFQYYREEENGRGNFPPRFSGLQFPNYSSELNVNALELDDSALYLCASSSLSGALGYTFGSGTRLTVV.

The table lists this clone with a count of one. The chain has TRBV27 and TRBJ1-1; 7 bases map to TRBD1. Germline values: CDR1 MNHEY, CDR2 SMNVEV (reference sequence). This CDR3 contains 16 residues. V shed 5 bases, J shed 0 bases, and the junction held 9 bases outside the gene matches. In DNA, the CDR3 is TGTGCCAGCAGTGCCTCTACAGGGGAGGTGAACACTGAAGCTTTCTTT. Protein: CASSASTGEVNTEAFF.

The chain recombines TRBV15 with TRBJ1-6; 8 bases align to TRBD1. Per germline, CDR1 LNHNV and CDR2 YYDKDF (reference sequence). The CDR3 is 16 residues long. V lost 3 bases, J lost 6 bases, and 7 bases stayed unmatched. The CDR3 region has the DNA TGTGCCACCAGCAGGGACCGGACAGGGCTTAATTCACCCCTCCACTTT. It is translated as CATSRDRTGLNSPLHF.

The gene calls are TRBV5-6 and TRBJ2-5; TRBD2 aligns across 7 bases. The germline gives CDR1 SGHDT, CDR2 YYEEEE. The CDR3 consists of 14 residues. Trimming removed 3 bases from V and 3 bases from J; junction bases left unmatched: 5. DNA for the CDR3: TGTGCCAGCAGCTGGGGGGACTACGAAGAGACCCAGTACTTC. Its protein product is CASSWGDYEETQYF.

The chain is built from TRBV5-6 and TRBJ1-1, with D hard to call. Trimming removed 2 bases from V and 1 base from J, with 12 bases in between. The CDR3 is made up of 15 amino acids. The germline V gene encodes CDR1 SGHDT and CDR2 YYEEEE. CDR3 sequence (DNA): TGTGCCAGCAGCTTTGGAGTAGTCCGGAACACTGAAGCTTTCTTT. Its translation is CASSFGVVRNTEAFF.

The rearrangement uses TRBV4-1 and TRBJ2-4; 9 positions agree with TRBD1. This CDR3 region has 15 residues. The germline gives CDR1 MGHRA, CDR2 YSYEKL. V trimming: 3 bases; J trimming: 2 bases; junction bases outside the gene matches: 2. The CDR3 region is CASSHTGGTKNIQYF. The CDR3 region has the DNA TGCGCCAGCAGCCATACAGGGGGCACCAAAAACATTCAGTACTTC.

This sequence joins TRBV28 and TRBJ2-7; tentative D call: TRBD1 (7 bases). V dropped 6 bases and J dropped 0 bases, with 27 bases sitting between them. This CDR3 has 19 amino acids. Germline V gene lookup returns CDR1 MDHEN and CDR2 SYDVKM. The CDR3 loop is CASRLHTSSQGGISYEQYF. CDR3 bases: TGTGCCAGCAGGTTACATACCTCGTCTCAGGGGGGAATCTCCTACGAGCAGTACTTC.

J is TRBJ1-2 and V is TRBV7-5; the table's TRBD1 call for D was not verified on the DNA. TRBV7-5 is marked as a pseudogene. The CDR3 is 19 residues long. CDR3 loop: CARVSLILVKTGANYGYTF. The CDR3 region has the DNA TGTGCCAGAGTAAGCTTGATTCTGGTGAAAACAGGAGCTAACTATGGCTACACCTTC.

This chain joins TRBV7-9 and TRBJ1-4; 11 bases align to TRBD1. This CDR3 comprises 16 residues. With 3 bases clipped from V and 0 bases from J, the junction kept 0 bases outside the gene matches. Germline loops: CDR1 SEHNR, CDR2 FQNEAQ (reference sequence). The CDR3 loop is CASSLGQGATNEKLFF. As DNA, the CDR3 is TGTGCCAGCAGCTTGGGACAGGGGGCAACTAATGAAAAACTGTTTTTT.

V usage is TRBV7-9 and J usage is TRBJ2-7; a weak D match, TRBD2 (6 bases). The CDR3 contains 16 residues. CDR1 is SEHNR, CDR2 FQNEAQ, per germline (reference sequence). Trimming pared 5 bases from V and 2 bases from J, leaving 19 bases between. This chain's CDR3 is CASSPVPGTPTYEQYF. Written as DNA, the CDR3 is TGTGCCAGCAGCCCGGTGCCGGGGACTCCGACCTACGAGCAGTACTTC.

V is TRBV4-1 and J is TRBJ2-1; D remains unclear. Trimming stripped 3 bases from V and 3 bases from J, with 15 bases between. Germline V gene sequence: CDR1 MGHRA, CDR2 YSYEKL. The CDR3 spans 16 residues. In nucleotides, the CDR3 is TGCGCCAGCAGCCATGTAACTCAGAGCCTCTACAATGAGCAGTTCTTC. This gives the protein CASSHVTQSLYNEQFF.

V usage is TRBV11-2 and J usage is TRBJ2-2, with TRBD1 matching 7 bases. Germline CDR1 SGHAT, CDR2 FQNNGV. The CDR3 totals 17 residues. V trimming: 4 bases; J trimming: 0 bases; junction bases outside the gene matches: 8. CDR3 sequence: CASSYDSDRANTGELFF. For the CDR3, the DNA is TGTGCCAGCAGCTACGACTCCGACAGGGCGAACACCGGGGAGCTGTTTTTT.

The chain employs TRBV28 and TRBJ2-7, with 7 bases aligning to TRBD1. The CDR3 extends over 15 amino acids. Losses at the gene ends were 7 bases for V and 3 bases for J; bases not matched to a gene: 12. Germline CDR1 is MDHEN and CDR2 is SYDVKM. The DNA of the CDR3 is TGTGCCAGCAAATGGGCCGGGACAGATTACTACGAGCAGTACTTC. Translating gives CASKWAGTDYYEQYF. The variable domain in full, completed from reference TRBV28 and TRBJ2-7, reads DVKVTQSSRYLVKRTGEKVFLECVQDMDHENMFWYRQDPGLGLRLIYFSYDVKMKEKGDIPEGYSVSREKKERFSLILESASTNQTSMYLCASKWAGTDYYEQYFGPGTRLTVT.

The CDR3 DNA follows: TGTGCCAGCAGCTTCCCGGACAGGGGTTATGGCTACACCTTC. Residues: CASSFPDRGYGYTF. The V call is TRBV5-6, the J call TRBJ1-2; 9 bases are shared with TRBD1. This CDR3 has 14 residues. Trimming cost V 2 bases and J 5 bases; bases outside gene matches: 4. Germline loops: CDR1 SGHDT, CDR2 YYEEEE.

Concerning this clone itself: Other DNA sequences from this sample encode an identical CDR3 as well. The chain joins TRBV30 to TRBJ2-2; D unclear. CDR3 size: 12 residues. Germline CDR1 and CDR2: GTSNPN and SVGIG (reference sequence). Between the trimmed V and J ends, which lost 4 bases and 0 bases, there was a span of 3 bases. The CDR3 is CAWNANTGELFF. CDR3 bases: TGTGCCTGGAACGCGAACACCGGGGAGCTGTTTTTT.

With regard to this clone: The same CDR3 is also encoded by other DNA sequences in this sample. The chain joins TRBV27 to TRBJ2-2; D unclear. The length of the CDR3 is 13 residues. V was cut by 4 bases and J by 6 bases, with 9 bases left in between. CDR1 is MNHEY and CDR2 is SMNVEV in the germline V gene (reference sequence). The CDR3 protein is CASSSTGAGELFF. The DNA of the CDR3 is TGTGCCAGCAGTTCCACGGGCGCCGGGGAGCTGTTTTTT.

J is TRBJ1-4 and V is TRBV6-4; 7 bases fit TRBD1. The length of the CDR3 is 18 residues. J gave up 0 bases and V 11 bases, and 18 bases lay outside the gene matches. The V gene's germline CDR1 is MRHNA and CDR2 SNTAGT. CDR3 DNA sequence: TGTGCCCCTGCCCCGGACAGGCCCTTTTATACAACTAATGAAAAACTGTTTTTT. Amino acids: CAPAPDRPFYTTNEKLFF.